These 8 T cell receptor beta chains were all obtained from the same sample, sequenced in a study of Graves' ophthalmopathy and Graves' hyperthyroidism. RNA transcripts served as template for amplifying TCR beta CDR3 sequences. Scientists carried out first-round RT-PCR using HTBI primers and then a second-round multiplex PCR. TCRdb processed the multiplex PCR reads anew with MiXCR; each CDR3 protein has one entry. This repertoire shows around 520,000 distinct CDR3 sequences, about two fifths found once; its top ten account for over 3.5%. Material: peripheral blood or thyroid tissue (not recorded which). The source is an adult man with Graves' hyperthyroidism.

The chain joins TRBV25-1 to TRBJ1-4, with D perhaps matching TRBD1 (5 bases). The CDR3 loop spans 16 amino acids. The V and J ends lost 8 bases and 2 bases respectively, with 18 bases between them. In germline, CDR1 is MGHDK, CDR2 SYGVNS. CDR3 DNA sequence: TGTGCCAGCGGATTAGGCGCAGGGCTGACTAATGAAAAACTGTTTTTT. As protein: CASGLGAGLTNEKLFF. Full variable domain (outside the CDR3, taken from reference TRBV25-1 and TRBJ1-4): EADIYQTPRYLVIGTGKKITLECSQTMGHDKMYWYQQDPGMELHLIHYSYGVNSTEKGDLSSESTVSRIRTEHFPLTLESARPSHTSQYLCASGLGAGLTNEKLFFGSGTQLSVL.

This clonotype was seen ten or more times. The chain uses TRBV9 and TRBJ2-7; D may correspond to TRBD1 or TRBD2 (5 bases each). V shed 0 bases and J shed 3 bases, with 10 bases lying between them. CDR1 is SGDLS and CDR2 is YYNGEE in the germline V gene. The CDR3 loop spans 14 amino acids. The chain's CDR3 is CASSVGDGDYEQYF. CDR3 coding DNA: TGTGCCAGCAGCGTAGGGGACGGGGACTACGAGCAGTACTTC.

As regards this clonotype: An end of the junction does not agree with germline; a read error may underlie this. The V call is TRBV9, the J call TRBJ2-3; 7 nucleotides align to TRBD1. The CDR3 contains 15 residues. CDR1 SGDLS and CDR2 YYNGEE come from the germline V gene. CDR3 sequence reads: CASSFSGTEADTQYF. The DNA for the CDR3 is TGCGCCAGCAGCTTTTCCGGGACAGAGGCAGATACGCAGTATTTT.

The chain recombines TRBV6-5 with TRBJ2-7; 7 nucleotides line up with TRBD1. Trimming at V came to 6 bases and at J to 4 bases, leaving 6 bases not matched to a gene. CDR3 size: 13 residues. The V gene's germline CDR1 is MNHEY and CDR2 SVGAGI. The CDR3 DNA sequence: TGTGCCAGCAGACAAGGACAGGAGTACGAGCAGTACTTC. Its protein is CASRQGQEYEQYF.

This clonotype has at least ten counts. The J gene is TRBJ1-6, the V gene TRBV20-1; D may be TRBD1 (5 bases). This CDR3 contains 14 residues. In germline, CDR1 is DFQATT, CDR2 SNEGSKA (reference sequence). Trimming took 0 bases from V and 6 from J, leaving 9 bases between them. CDR3 in amino acids: CSARDAGPNSPLHF. DNA for the CDR3: TGCAGTGCTAGAGATGCAGGGCCTAATTCACCCCTCCACTTT.

The sample holds many counts of this clonotype. The chain joins TRBV19 to TRBJ1-5, with D unresolved. Between the trimmed V and J ends, which lost 2 bases and 0 bases, there was a span of 8 bases. The CDR3 runs 15 residues. Germline CDR1 and CDR2: LNHDA and SQIVND (reference sequence). This chain's CDR3 is CASSIHGFSNQPQHF. DNA of the CDR3: TGTGCCAGTAGTATACATGGATTTAGCAATCAGCCCCAGCATTTT.

There are many counts of this clonotype. This chain joins TRBV2 and TRBJ2-2, with D perhaps TRBD2 (5 bases). The V gene lost 11 bases and the J gene lost 3 bases, with 10 bases spanning the gap. The CDR3 has 12 amino acids. Germline lookup yields CDR1 SNHLY and CDR2 FYNNEI. The CDR3: CAGGGHTGELFF. In DNA, the CDR3 is TGTGCCGGCGGCGGGCACACCGGGGAGCTGTTTTTT.

The chain carries TRBV5-1 and TRBJ2-6, with 7 bases lining up with TRBD1. CDR3 length: 16 residues. The V segment lost 0 bases and the J segment 2 bases; nucleotides outside the gene matches: 2. Per germline, CDR1 SGHRS and CDR2 YFSETQ. The CDR3 nucleotides are TGCGCCAGCAGCTTGGCGACAGGGACTGGGGCCAACGTCCTGACTTTC. Translation: CASSLATGTGANVLTF.